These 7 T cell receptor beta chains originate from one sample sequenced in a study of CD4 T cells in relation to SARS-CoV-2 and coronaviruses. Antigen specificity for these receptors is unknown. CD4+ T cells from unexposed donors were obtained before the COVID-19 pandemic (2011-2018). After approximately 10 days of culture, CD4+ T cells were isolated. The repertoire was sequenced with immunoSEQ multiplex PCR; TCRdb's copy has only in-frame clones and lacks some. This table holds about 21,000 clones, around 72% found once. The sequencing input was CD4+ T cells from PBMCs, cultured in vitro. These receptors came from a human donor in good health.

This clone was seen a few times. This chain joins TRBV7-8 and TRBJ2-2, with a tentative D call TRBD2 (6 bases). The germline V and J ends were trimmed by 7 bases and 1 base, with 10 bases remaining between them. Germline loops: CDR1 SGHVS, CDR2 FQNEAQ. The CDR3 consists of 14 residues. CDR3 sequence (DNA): TGTGCCAGCAAGGCGGGACTGAACACCGGGGAGCTGTTTTTT. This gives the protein CASKAGLNTGELFF. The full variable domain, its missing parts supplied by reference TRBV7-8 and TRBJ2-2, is GAGVSQSPRYKVAKRGQDVALRCDPISGHVSLFWYQQALGQGPEFLTYFQNEAQLDKSGLPSDRFFAERPEGSVSTLKIQRTQQEDSAVYLCASKAGLNTGELFFGEGSRLTVL.

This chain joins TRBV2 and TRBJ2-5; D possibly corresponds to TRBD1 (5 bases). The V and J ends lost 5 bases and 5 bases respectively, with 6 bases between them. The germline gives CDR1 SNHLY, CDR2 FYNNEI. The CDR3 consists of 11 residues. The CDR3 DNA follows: TGTGCCAGCAGTTCAGGGGAGACCCAGTACTTC. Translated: CASSSGETQYF.

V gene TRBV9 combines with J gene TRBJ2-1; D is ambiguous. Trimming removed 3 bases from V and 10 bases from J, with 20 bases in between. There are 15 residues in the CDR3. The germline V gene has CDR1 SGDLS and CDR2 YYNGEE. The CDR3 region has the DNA TGTGCCAGCAGCGCAAACAGTCAAGCGAGGCGCGAGCAGTTCTTC. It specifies CASSANSQARREQFF.

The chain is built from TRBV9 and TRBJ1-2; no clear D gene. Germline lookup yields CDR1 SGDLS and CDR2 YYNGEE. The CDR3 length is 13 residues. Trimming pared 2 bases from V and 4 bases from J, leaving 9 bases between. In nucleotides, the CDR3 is TGTGCCAGCAGCGTCGGACGGCCCTATGGCTACACCTTC. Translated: CASSVGRPYGYTF.

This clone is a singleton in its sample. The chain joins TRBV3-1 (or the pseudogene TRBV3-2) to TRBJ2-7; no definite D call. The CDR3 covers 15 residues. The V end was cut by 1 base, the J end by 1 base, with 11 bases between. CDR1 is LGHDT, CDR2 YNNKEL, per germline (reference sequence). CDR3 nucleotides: TGTGCCAGCAGCCAAGCATTCGGTTCTTCCTACGAGCAGTACTTC. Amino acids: CASSQAFGSSYEQYF.

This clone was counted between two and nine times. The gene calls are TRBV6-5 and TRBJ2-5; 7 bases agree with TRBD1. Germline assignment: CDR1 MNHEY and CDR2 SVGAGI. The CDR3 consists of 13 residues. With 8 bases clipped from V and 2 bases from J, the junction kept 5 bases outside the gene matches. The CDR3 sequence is CASSTGIQETQYF. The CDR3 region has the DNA TGTGCCAGCTCGACAGGGATTCAAGAGACCCAGTACTTC.

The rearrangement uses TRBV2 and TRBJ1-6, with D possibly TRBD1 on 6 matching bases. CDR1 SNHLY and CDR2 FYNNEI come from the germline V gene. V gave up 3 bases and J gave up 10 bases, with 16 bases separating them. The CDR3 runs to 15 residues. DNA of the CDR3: TGTGCCAGCAGTGAGTTGGGGGGCCGGGGATCACCCCTCCACTTT. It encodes CASSELGGRGSPLHF.